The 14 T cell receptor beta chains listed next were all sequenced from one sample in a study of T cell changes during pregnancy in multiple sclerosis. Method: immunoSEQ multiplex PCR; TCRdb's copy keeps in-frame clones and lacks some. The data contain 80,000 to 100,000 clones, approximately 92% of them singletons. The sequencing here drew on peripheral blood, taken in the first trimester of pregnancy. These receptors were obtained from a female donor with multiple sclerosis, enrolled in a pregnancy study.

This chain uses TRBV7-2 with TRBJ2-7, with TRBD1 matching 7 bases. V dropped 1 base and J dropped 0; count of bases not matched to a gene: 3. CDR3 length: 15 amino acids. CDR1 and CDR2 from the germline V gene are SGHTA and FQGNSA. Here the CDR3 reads CASSLGTGYSYEQYF. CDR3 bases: TGTGCCAGCAGCTTAGGGACAGGATACTCCTACGAGCAGTACTTC.

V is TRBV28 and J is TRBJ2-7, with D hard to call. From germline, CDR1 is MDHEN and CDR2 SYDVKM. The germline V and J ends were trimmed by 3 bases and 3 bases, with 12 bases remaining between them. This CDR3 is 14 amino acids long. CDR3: CASSFAGGNYEQYF. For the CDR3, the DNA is TGTGCCAGCAGTTTTGCCGGCGGAAACTACGAGCAGTACTTC.

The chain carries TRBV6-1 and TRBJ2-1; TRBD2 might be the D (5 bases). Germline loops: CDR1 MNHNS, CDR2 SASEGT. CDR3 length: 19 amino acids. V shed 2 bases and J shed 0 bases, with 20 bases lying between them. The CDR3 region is CASSERYGSKRHSYNEQFF. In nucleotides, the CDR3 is TGTGCCAGCAGTGAAAGATACGGTAGCAAGCGGCACTCCTACAATGAGCAGTTCTTC.

In DNA form, the CDR3 reads TGTGCCAGTAGTACCCGACTAGCGGGGTCCTACGAGCAGTACTTC. Translation: CASSTRLAGSYEQYF. The chain joins TRBV19 to TRBJ2-7; 11 nucleotides line up with TRBD2. This CDR3 comprises 15 residues. V lost 4 bases to trimming and J lost 1 base; unmatched junction nucleotides: 3. Germline values: CDR1 LNHDA, CDR2 SQIVND (reference sequence).

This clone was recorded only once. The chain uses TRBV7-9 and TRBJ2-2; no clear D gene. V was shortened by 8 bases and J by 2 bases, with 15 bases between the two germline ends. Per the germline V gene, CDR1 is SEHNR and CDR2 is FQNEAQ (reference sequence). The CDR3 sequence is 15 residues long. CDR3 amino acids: CASGPPMVNTGELFF. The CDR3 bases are TGTGCCAGCGGCCCCCCAATGGTTAACACCGGGGAGCTGTTTTTT.

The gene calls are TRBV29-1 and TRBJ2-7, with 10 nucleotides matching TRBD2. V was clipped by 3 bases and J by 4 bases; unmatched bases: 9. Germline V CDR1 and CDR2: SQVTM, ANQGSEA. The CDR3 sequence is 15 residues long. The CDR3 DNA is TGCAGCGTTGAGGTTCCGGGACTAGCGACTTACGAGCAGTACTTC. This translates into CSVEVPGLATYEQYF.

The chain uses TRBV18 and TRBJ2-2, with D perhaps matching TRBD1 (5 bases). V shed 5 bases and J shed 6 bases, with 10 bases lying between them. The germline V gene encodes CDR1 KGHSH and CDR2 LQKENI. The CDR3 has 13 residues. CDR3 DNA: TGTGCCAGCTCATCTCAGGGCGCCGGGGAGCTGTTTTTT. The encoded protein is CASSSQGAGELFF.

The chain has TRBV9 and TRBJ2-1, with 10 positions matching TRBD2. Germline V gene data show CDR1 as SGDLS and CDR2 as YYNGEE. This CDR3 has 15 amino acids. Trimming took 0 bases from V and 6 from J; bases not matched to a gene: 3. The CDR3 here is CASSVGLAGVNEQFF. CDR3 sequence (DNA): TGTGCCAGCAGCGTAGGACTAGCGGGTGTCAATGAGCAGTTCTTC.

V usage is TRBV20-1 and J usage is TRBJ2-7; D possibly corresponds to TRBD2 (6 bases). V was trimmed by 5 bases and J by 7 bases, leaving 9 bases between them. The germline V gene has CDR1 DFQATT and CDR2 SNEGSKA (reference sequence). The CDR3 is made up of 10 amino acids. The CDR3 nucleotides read TGCAGTGCTTTAGGGAGGGAGCAGTACTTC. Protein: CSALGREQYF.

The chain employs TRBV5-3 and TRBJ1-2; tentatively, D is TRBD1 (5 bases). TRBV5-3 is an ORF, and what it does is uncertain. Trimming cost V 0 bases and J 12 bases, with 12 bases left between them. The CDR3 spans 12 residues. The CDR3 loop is CARSLGDCRDTF. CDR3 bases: TGTGCCAGAAGCTTGGGGGACTGTCGGGACACCTTC.

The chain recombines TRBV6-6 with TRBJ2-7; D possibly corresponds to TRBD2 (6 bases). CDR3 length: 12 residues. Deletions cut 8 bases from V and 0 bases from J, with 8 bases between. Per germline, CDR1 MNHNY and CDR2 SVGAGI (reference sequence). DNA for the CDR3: TGTGCCAGCGGGCGGGGCTCCTACGAGCAGTACTTC. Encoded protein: CASGRGSYEQYF.

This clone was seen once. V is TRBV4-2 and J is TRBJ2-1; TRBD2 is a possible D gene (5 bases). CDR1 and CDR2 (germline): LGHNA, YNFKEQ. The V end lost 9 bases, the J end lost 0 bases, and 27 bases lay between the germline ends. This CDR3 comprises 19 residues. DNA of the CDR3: TGTGCCAGGCAAAGAGGAGGAGCGGCAGTCGGTAGCTCCTACAATGAGCAGTTCTTC. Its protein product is CARQRGGAAVGSSYNEQFF.

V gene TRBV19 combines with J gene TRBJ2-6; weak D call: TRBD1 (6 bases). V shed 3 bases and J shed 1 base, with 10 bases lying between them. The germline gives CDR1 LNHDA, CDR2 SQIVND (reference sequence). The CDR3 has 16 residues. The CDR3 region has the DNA TGTGCCAGTAGTATTCTACAGGGATCTGGGGCCAACGTCCTGACTTTC. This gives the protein CASSILQGSGANVLTF.

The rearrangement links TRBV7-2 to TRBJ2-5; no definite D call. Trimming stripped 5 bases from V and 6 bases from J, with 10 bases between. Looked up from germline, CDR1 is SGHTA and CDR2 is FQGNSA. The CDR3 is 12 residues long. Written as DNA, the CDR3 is TGTGCCAGCAGCCCCCTTGGCAAGACCCAGTACTTC. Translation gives CASSPLGKTQYF.